This TCR beta chain was retrieved from a study of radiotherapy plus CTLA-4 blockade in lung cancer. Study information: Objective response rate was about 19%; disease control rate, approximately 28%. Study conclusions and caveats: Clones of tumor-derived TCRs expanded in blood after radiotherapy plus ipilimumab.

The CDR3 spans 13 residues. CDR1 is GTSNPN and CDR2 is SVGIG in the germline V gene (reference sequence). The ends were cut back, 5 bases at V and 9 bases at J, with 14 bases in the middle. Sequencing used immunoSEQ multiplex PCR; TCRdb keeps in-frame clones, though not all of them. Of about 88,000 clones in the sample, 72% were seen once. Focal radiation plus CTLA-4 blockade with ipilimumab was administered to patients who had chemo-refractory metastatic non-small-cell lung cancer. In the case of this clone: The antigen is unknown.

The TCR sequence derives from a human donor with non-small cell lung cancer that progressed on radiotherapy plus ipilimumab. The chain carries TRBV30 and TRBJ1-6; D might be TRBD1 (5 bases). Sequenced material: peripheral blood, taken from a patient treated with radiotherapy plus ipilimumab. CDR3 protein: CAWAEAGGSPLHF. CDR3 coding DNA: TGTGCCTGGGCGGAGGCCGGGGGTTCACCCCTCCACTTT.